A single sample gave rise to the 17 T cell receptor beta chains below, sequenced in a study of cytomegalovirus exposure and HLA in healthy donors. PCR primers comprised 60 Vbeta and 13 Jbeta primers. The repertoire was sequenced with immunoSEQ multiplex PCR; TCRdb's copy has only in-frame clones and lacks some. The data contain 120,000 or so clones, about 86% of them seen just once; the ten biggest clones take up around 2.2%. Sequencing was carried out using PBMCs. These receptors all come from a woman between 40 and 50 years old in good health and CMV-seronegative.

There are a few counts of this clone. This chain uses TRBV5-6 with TRBJ2-1; D ambiguous. There are 14 residues in the CDR3. Deletions cut 0 bases from V and 0 bases from J, with 4 bases between. Germline-derived CDR1 and CDR2 are SGHDT and YYEEEE. In DNA form, the CDR3 reads TGTGCCAGCAGCTTGGTCTTCTCCTACAATGAGCAGTTCTTC. It yields the protein CASSLVFSYNEQFF.

The gene calls are TRBV6-1 and TRBJ2-5, with TRBD2 identical over 8 bases. This CDR3 contains 14 residues. Trimming removed 7 bases from V and 2 bases from J; junction bases left unmatched: 6. The germline V gene has CDR1 MNHNS and CDR2 SASEGT. CDR3 loop: CASIPSGSQETQYF. As DNA, the CDR3 is TGTGCCAGCATCCCTAGCGGGTCACAAGAGACCCAGTACTTC.

The rearrangement links TRBV19 to TRBJ2-5; D possibly corresponds to TRBD2 (6 bases). This CDR3 spans 16 amino acids. V lost 4 bases to trimming and J lost 3 bases, with 18 bases between them. From germline, CDR1 is LNHDA and CDR2 SQIVND (reference sequence). The chain's CDR3 is CASSTLAGISEETQYF. CDR3 DNA sequence: TGTGCCAGTAGTACCCTGGCGGGGATCTCCGAAGAGACCCAGTACTTC.

The V and J genes are TRBV6-4 and TRBJ1-1, with unresolved D. CDR3 length equals 14 residues. The ends were cut back, 10 bases at V and 6 bases at J, with 21 bases in the middle. Germline V CDR1 and CDR2: MRHNA, SNTAGT. CDR3 region: CATSSGIFGAEAFF. The CDR3 nucleotides read TGTGCCACTTCTTCGGGGATTTTTGGGGCTGAAGCTTTCTTT.

The gene calls are TRBV28 and TRBJ1-1, with 8 bases aligning to TRBD1. Losses at the gene ends were 3 bases for V and 5 bases for J; bases not matched to a gene: 8. Germline V gene sequence: CDR1 MDHEN, CDR2 SYDVKM. This CDR3 contains 15 residues. DNA of the CDR3: TGTGCCAGCAGTTTTGGTTCAACAGGGGGGACTGAAGCTTTCTTT. Protein sequence: CASSFGSTGGTEAFF.

The chain combines TRBV6-1 with TRBJ1-2; D is unresolved. The V gene's germline CDR1 is MNHNS and CDR2 SASEGT. V dropped 0 bases and J dropped 0 bases, with 8 bases sitting between them. The CDR3 sequence is 15 residues long. The CDR3 DNA follows: TGTGCCAGCAGTGAAGCCCGCGGGACTAACTATGGCTACACCTTC. Translation gives CASSEARGTNYGYTF.

This rearrangement joins TRBV7-2 to TRBJ2-7; 9 nucleotides agree with TRBD1. V shed 0 bases, J shed 3 bases, and the junction held 0 bases outside the gene matches. Germline V gives CDR1 SGHTA, CDR2 FQGNSA. This CDR3 is built from 14 residues. This chain's CDR3 is CASSLATGGYEQYF. CDR3 DNA sequence: TGTGCCAGCAGCTTAGCGACAGGGGGCTACGAGCAGTACTTC.

About this clone itself: The same CDR3 is also encoded by other DNA sequences in this sample. V and J are TRBV13 and TRBJ2-7, with D perhaps matching TRBD2 (5 bases). In germline, CDR1 is PRHDT, CDR2 FYEKMQ (reference sequence). Deletions cut 0 bases from V and 7 bases from J, with 10 bases between. The CDR3 is 13 residues long. CDR3 in amino acids: CASSLGGSGEQYF. CDR3 sequence (DNA): TGTGCCAGCAGCTTAGGCGGGTCGGGGGAGCAGTACTTC.

The CDR3 DNA sequence: TGTGCCAGCAGCCCGGTTGCGGGCTATGGCTACACCTTC. This sequence encodes CASSPVAGYGYTF. The rearrangement uses TRBV6-6 and TRBJ1-2; D is uncertain. Per the germline V gene, CDR1 is MNHNY and CDR2 is SVGAGI (reference sequence). The V end was cut by 6 bases, the J end by 4 bases, with 12 bases between. The CDR3 totals 13 residues.

The CDR3 coding sequence is TGTGCCAGTAGTATAGTCTCGCGGGGGGGCCTCGGGGGAGAGACCCAGTACTTC. This sequence encodes CASSIVSRGGLGGETQYF. V and J are TRBV19 and TRBJ2-5; the match to TRBD2 covers 9 bases. Germline V CDR1 and CDR2: LNHDA, SQIVND (reference sequence). The CDR3 totals 18 residues. V lost 1 base and J lost 4; bases outside the gene matches: 13.

The chain couples TRBV5-1 to TRBJ2-7, with D possibly TRBD1 on 6 matching bases. Germline CDR1 and CDR2: SGHRS and YFSETQ. The CDR3 spans 12 residues. The V gene lost 4 bases and the J gene lost 5 bases, with 10 bases spanning the gap. CDR3 sequence reads: CASSVQGHEQYF. The CDR3 DNA reads TGCGCCAGCAGCGTACAGGGCCACGAGCAGTACTTC.

The V call is TRBV7-9, the J call TRBJ2-5, with 10 bases lining up with TRBD2. The CDR3 spans 15 residues. CDR1 SEHNR and CDR2 FQNEAQ come from the germline V gene (reference sequence). V shed 5 bases and J 5 bases; nucleotides not matched to a gene: 8. Here the CDR3 reads CASSEGSGGAETQYF. The DNA for the CDR3 is TGTGCCAGCAGCGAAGGGAGCGGGGGGGCCGAGACCCAGTACTTC.

The chain uses TRBV5-1 and TRBJ1-1, with 8 bases lining up with TRBD1. CDR1 is SGHRS, CDR2 YFSETQ, per germline. This CDR3 has 14 amino acids. V trimming: 0 bases; J trimming: 6 bases; junction bases outside the gene matches: 4. The CDR3 spells CASSLEGQGPEAFF. The CDR3 coding sequence is TGCGCCAGCAGCTTGGAAGGACAGGGCCCTGAAGCTTTCTTT.

The chain is built from TRBV18 and TRBJ2-4, with D possibly matching TRBD2 (5 bases). Per the germline V gene, CDR1 is KGHSH and CDR2 is LQKENI. V gave up 1 base and J gave up 7 bases, with 11 bases separating them. This CDR3 is built from 14 residues. The CDR3 DNA is TGTGCCAGCTCACCACAGGAGGTGGGGAACATTCAGTACTTC. This codes for CASSPQEVGNIQYF.

The genes are TRBV19 and TRBJ2-3; 9 bases align to TRBD2. The V gene end was trimmed by 4 bases and the J gene end by 3 bases; junction bases not matched to a gene: 5. Per the germline V gene, CDR1 is LNHDA and CDR2 is SQIVND (reference sequence). This CDR3 spans 15 amino acids. This CDR3 is CASSTSGVITDTQYF. In DNA, the CDR3 is TGTGCCAGTAGTACTAGCGGGGTGATAACAGATACGCAGTATTTT.

CDR3 DNA: TGTGCCAGCAGCTTAGGCAGGGTCCTTTTATACGAGCAGTACTTC. Its translation is CASSLGRVLLYEQYF. V gene TRBV7-9 combines with J gene TRBJ2-7; D is perhaps TRBD1 (5 bases). CDR1 SEHNR and CDR2 FQNEAQ come from the germline V gene (reference sequence). Trimming cost V 1 base and J 4 bases, with 14 bases left between them. The CDR3 length is 15 residues.

This chain uses TRBV28 with TRBJ1-2; tentatively, D is TRBD1 (5 bases). Germline loops: CDR1 MDHEN, CDR2 SYDVKM. There are 15 residues in the CDR3. With 3 bases removed from V and 3 bases from J, the gap between germline ends came to 14 bases. The CDR3 sequence is CASSLGVNRYYGYTF. The CDR3 DNA is TGTGCCAGCAGTTTGGGTGTAAACAGGTACTATGGCTACACCTTC.